The 7 T cell receptor beta chains below come from one sample, sequenced in a study of cytomegalovirus exposure and HLA in healthy donors. The study ran its PCR with 60 Vbeta and 13 Jbeta primers. Using immunoSEQ multiplex PCR, the repertoire was profiled, and TCRdb retains in-frame clones only, with some absent. The sample gives 150,000 to 200,000 clones, over 65% of which show up once; 1.4% is in the top ten. The sequenced sample was PBMCs. Source of these receptors: a man between 18 and 35 years old in good health and CMV-seronegative.

V usage is TRBV30 and J usage is TRBJ2-1; 9 bases align to TRBD2. The CDR3 contains 15 residues. The germline gives CDR1 GTSNPN, CDR2 SVGIG (reference sequence). V was clipped by 3 bases and J by 3 bases; unmatched bases: 6. The CDR3 loop reads CAWSLAGAVYNEQFF. The CDR3 DNA reads as TGTGCCTGGAGCTTAGCGGGAGCGGTCTACAATGAGCAGTTCTTC.

The genes are TRBV19 and TRBJ2-1, with a weak D call TRBD2 (6 bases). The length of the CDR3 is 16 residues. With 0 bases removed from V and 2 bases from J, the gap between germline ends came to 11 bases. Looked up from germline, CDR1 is LNHDA and CDR2 is SQIVND (reference sequence). CDR3 in DNA: TGTGCCAGTAGTATAGACAATAGCGGAGCCTACAATGAGCAGTTCTTC. The encoded protein is CASSIDNSGAYNEQFF. The complete variable domain, with remaining parts taken from reference TRBV19 and TRBJ2-1, reads DGGITQSPKYLFRKEGQNVTLSCEQNLNHDAMYWYRQDPGQGLRLIYYSQIVNDFQKGDIAEGYSVSREKKESFPLTVTSAQKNPTAFYLCASSIDNSGAYNEQFFGPGTRLTVL.

The chain carries TRBV6-5 and TRBJ2-2; no reliable D call. There are 14 residues in the CDR3. In germline, CDR1 is MNHEY, CDR2 SVGAGI. Trimming cost V 0 bases and J 2 bases, with 4 bases left between them. CDR3 nucleotide sequence: TGTGCCAGCAGTTACTCTAAAAACACCGGGGAGCTGTTTTTT. As protein: CASSYSKNTGELFF.

This clone occurred a few times. The DNA for the CDR3 is TGTGCCAGCAGCCCACAGGGGGTTTCCTACGAGCAGTACTTC. Protein: CASSPQGVSYEQYF. The chain carries TRBV13 and TRBJ2-7; the match to TRBD1 covers 8 bases. Per germline, CDR1 PRHDT and CDR2 FYEKMQ (reference sequence). The CDR3 consists of 14 residues. V lost 5 bases and J lost 1; bases outside the gene matches: 4.

The chain is built from TRBV30 and TRBJ1-1; 9 positions match TRBD1. The J segment lost 1 base and the V segment lost 4 bases, leaving 4 bases of the junction unmatched. The CDR3 is 14 amino acids. Germline lookup yields CDR1 GTSNPN and CDR2 SVGIG (reference sequence). The CDR3 DNA reads TGTGCCTGGAACCCGGACAGGGGGAACACTGAAGCTTTCTTT. Protein product: CAWNPDRGNTEAFF.

V gene TRBV27 combines with J gene TRBJ1-6; possible D gene TRBD1, 6 bases. Trimming shortened V by 2 bases and J by 1 base, and 9 bases separated the two germline ends. The germline V gene encodes CDR1 MNHEY and CDR2 SMNVEV (reference sequence). The length of the CDR3 is 16 residues. CDR3 DNA: TGTGCCAGCAGTTTAAACAGGGCTTCCTATAATTCACCCCTCCACTTT. This encodes CASSLNRASYNSPLHF.

Regarding this clone: Sequence at one end of the junction differs from germline and may be a read error. The chain recombines TRBV7-7 with TRBJ2-1; TRBD2 agrees at 13 bases. Germline CDR1 is SSHAT and CDR2 is FNYEAQ (reference sequence). The CDR3 is 17 residues long. This chain's CDR3 is CASSLGRRLAGGNEQFF. The CDR3 nucleotides read TGTGCTAGCAGCTTAGGAAGGCGACTAGCGGGGGGCAATGAGCAGTTCTTC.